Following are 20 T cell receptor beta chains from one sample sequenced in a study of shared clonotypes between healthy human individuals. The data were produced by immunoSEQ multiplex PCR, yet TCRdb's version contains in-frame clones alone and is incomplete. Altogether 1,500,000 or so clones are present, around 97% being singletons, with the ten largest covering 1.2%. The specimen sequenced was naive CD4+ T cells sorted from blood. Subset specified: CD45RA+ positively selected. The receptor source for this set is a man aged 25 to 40 in good health.

J is TRBJ2-7 and V is TRBV18, with a weak D call TRBD2 (5 bases). The germline gives CDR1 KGHSH, CDR2 LQKENI. V was pared by 6 bases and J by 3 bases, with 12 bases between. This CDR3 spans 13 amino acids. CDR3 amino acids: CASSPGKGYEQYF. The CDR3, as DNA: TGTGCCAGCTCCCCGGGGAAAGGCTACGAGCAGTACTTC.

With regard to this clone: Other nucleotide sequences in the sample specify the same CDR3. This chain links TRBV18 with TRBJ2-5; TRBD1 aligns across 11 bases. Germline assignment: CDR1 KGHSH and CDR2 LQKENI. The CDR3 runs to 15 residues. Trimming cost V 3 bases and J 4 bases; bases outside gene matches: 4. CDR3 sequence (DNA): TGTGCCAGCTCACCGGGACAGGGGGTCGGAGAGACCCAGTACTTC. Translated: CASSPGQGVGETQYF.

About this clone itself: Other DNA sequences in this sample translate to the same CDR3. The chain uses TRBV6-6 and TRBJ2-5; 7 nucleotides align to TRBD2. J was trimmed by 2 bases and V by 6 bases; bases with no gene match: 0. The germline V gene encodes CDR1 MNHNY and CDR2 SVGAGI (reference sequence). CDR3 length equals 12 residues. This chain's CDR3 is CASRRGQETQYF. CDR3 in DNA: TGTGCCAGCAGGCGGGGGCAAGAGACCCAGTACTTC.

This chain links TRBV6-6 with TRBJ2-1, with a possible D match to TRBD2 (6 bases). CDR1 and CDR2 from the germline V gene are MNHNY and SVGAGI (reference sequence). The CDR3 is 13 amino acids. Trimming shortened V by 4 bases and J by 8 bases, and 12 bases separated the two germline ends. CDR3 bases: TGTGCCAGCAGTTCCCGGGACTCCCATGAGCAGTTCTTC. It specifies CASSSRDSHEQFF.

CDR3 sequence: CASSLGGEGNQPQHF. As DNA, the CDR3 is TGTGCCAGCAGCTTAGGGGGTGAGGGCAATCAGCCCCAGCATTTT. The chain recombines TRBV7-2 with TRBJ1-5; no clear D gene. CDR3 length: 15 residues. The V and J ends lost 1 base and 2 bases respectively, with 9 bases between them. Germline V CDR1 and CDR2: SGHTA, FQGNSA. The whole variable domain, filled in from reference TRBV7-2 and TRBJ1-5, reads GAGVSQSPSNKVTEKGKDVELRCDPISGHTALYWYRQSLGQGLEFLIYFQGNSAPDKSGLPSDRFSAERTGGSVSTLTIQRTQQEDSAVYLCASSLGGEGNQPQHFGDGTRLSIL.

Of note for this clone: The identical CDR3 is also encoded by other nucleotide sequences in the sample. In nucleotides, the CDR3 is TGCGCCAGCAGCCGGGAAGGTGGCTACGAGCAGTACTTC. Its translation: CASSREGGYEQYF. The J gene is TRBJ2-7, the V gene TRBV5-1; the D gene is possibly TRBD2 (5 bases). CDR1 and CDR2 from the germline V gene are SGHRS and YFSETQ. The V end was cut by 4 bases, the J end by 3 bases, with 11 bases between. The CDR3 is 13 amino acids.

CDR3 DNA sequence: TGTGCCAGCAGCGTAGCTATGCGAGACAATGAGCAGTTCTTC. Translating it yields CASSVAMRDNEQFF. The chain carries TRBV9 and TRBJ2-1; no reliable D call. The V end was cut by 0 bases, the J end by 5 bases, with 9 bases between. Germline CDR1 reads SGDLS; CDR2 reads YYNGEE. The length of the CDR3 is 14 residues. Using reference TRBV9 and TRBJ2-1 for the parts outside the CDR3, the full variable domain is DSGVTQTPKHLITATGQRVTLRCSPRSGDLSVYWYQQSLDQGLQFLIQYYNGEERAKGNILERFSAQQFPDLHSELNLSSLELGDSALYFCASSVAMRDNEQFFGPGTRLTVL.

This chain connects TRBV21-1 to TRBJ1-5; the table's D call, TRBD1, was not checked against the DNA. TRBV21-1 is deemed a pseudogene. The CDR3 loop spans 20 amino acids. The DNA of the CDR3 is TGTGCCAGCACCGAAGGCAGGGGGACAGGGATTTGGGCTAGCAATCAGCCCCAGCATTTT. The encoded protein is CASTEGRGTGIWASNQPQHF.

This chain joins TRBV28 and TRBJ1-4, with a possible D match to TRBD1 (5 bases). Trimming left V 2 bases short and J 4 bases short, with 8 bases between. Germline CDR1 reads MDHEN; CDR2 reads SYDVKM. The CDR3 runs 14 residues. CDR3 nucleotides: TGTGCCAGCAGTTTAGTGGGGCTTAATGAAAAACTGTTTTTT. Protein sequence: CASSLVGLNEKLFF.

The chain uses TRBV5-1 and TRBJ2-5; the D gene is possibly TRBD2 (5 bases). The CDR3 sequence is 13 residues long. Trimming pared 1 base from V and 5 bases from J, leaving 9 bases between. Germline V gives CDR1 SGHRS, CDR2 YFSETQ. In DNA form, the CDR3 reads TGCGCCAGCAGCTTGTTCCGAGGGGAGACCCAGTACTTC. This encodes CASSLFRGETQYF.

V is TRBV28 and J is TRBJ2-3, with 7 bases that match TRBD2. Germline CDR1 reads MDHEN; CDR2 reads SYDVKM. This CDR3 region has 16 residues. J gave up 3 bases and V 5 bases, and 11 bases lay outside the gene matches. The CDR3 here is CASSPIGGGFTDTQYF. In DNA, the CDR3 is TGTGCCAGCAGTCCCATTGGGGGAGGGTTTACAGATACGCAGTATTTT.

The V and J genes are TRBV11-2 and TRBJ2-7; D gene uncertain. Trimming cost V 4 bases and J 3 bases, with 16 bases left between them. The CDR3 is 15 amino acids. Germline lookup yields CDR1 SGHAT and CDR2 FQNNGV. The CDR3 here is CASSSVRRTFYEQYF. In DNA, the CDR3 is TGTGCCAGCAGCTCCGTCAGGAGAACCTTCTACGAGCAGTACTTC.

The CDR3: CASSVSGSRTDTQYF. The DNA of the CDR3 is TGTGCCAGTAGTGTAAGCGGTAGCCGCACAGATACGCAGTATTTT. The V and J genes are TRBV19 and TRBJ2-3, with D tentatively TRBD2 (5 bases). Trimming stripped 5 bases from V and 1 base from J, with 13 bases between. The CDR3 is 15 amino acids. Per the germline V gene, CDR1 is LNHDA and CDR2 is SQIVND (reference sequence).

This clone was seen once. The chain has TRBV30 and TRBJ1-3; D not resolved. Trimming took 5 bases from V and 4 from J, leaving 3 bases between them. The CDR3 has 10 residues. CDR1 GTSNPN and CDR2 SVGIG come from the germline V gene (reference sequence). DNA of the CDR3: TGTGCCTGGCAGGGAAACACCATATATTTT. Translation: CAWQGNTIYF.

This rearrangement joins TRBV18 to TRBJ2-7, with D maybe TRBD2 (6 bases). Deletions cut 3 bases from V and 0 bases from J, with 9 bases between. The CDR3 is made up of 14 amino acids. Germline CDR1 and CDR2: KGHSH and LQKENI. The CDR3 region has the DNA TGTGCCAGCTCACCGGGCGGGGACTCCTACGAGCAGTACTTC. Its translation: CASSPGGDSYEQYF.

The rearrangement links TRBV5-1 to TRBJ1-4; D may be TRBD1 (5 bases). The CDR3 loop spans 15 amino acids. Germline V gene lookup returns CDR1 SGHRS and CDR2 YFSETQ. The V gene lost 4 bases and the J gene lost 4 bases, with 14 bases spanning the gap. The CDR3 nucleotides are TGCGCCAGCAGCCCCCCGCTAGGGGTTAATGAAAAACTGTTTTTT. Its protein product is CASSPPLGVNEKLFF.

The CDR3 DNA sequence: TGTGCCAGCAGTTTGGCGCGGCTCGGCACAGATACGCAGTATTTT. Amino acids: CASSLARLGTDTQYF. This chain uses TRBV28 with TRBJ2-3; D gene ambiguous. CDR1 and CDR2 (germline): MDHEN, SYDVKM. This CDR3 has 15 residues. V lost 3 bases to trimming and J lost 1 base, with 11 bases between them.

J is TRBJ1-2 and V is TRBV7-6, with D unclear. Germline-derived CDR1 and CDR2 are SGHVS and FNYEAQ. The ends were cut back, 5 bases at V and 3 bases at J, with 13 bases in the middle. This CDR3 region has 14 residues. Written as DNA, the CDR3 is TGTGCCAGCAGCCCGACGGAGAGAGACTATGGCTACACCTTC. It yields the protein CASSPTERDYGYTF. The whole variable domain, remainder taken from reference TRBV7-6 and TRBJ1-2, is GAGVSQSPRYKVTKRGQDVALRCDPISGHVSLYWYRQALGQGPEFLTYFNYEAQQDKSGLPNDRFSAERPEGSISTLTIQRTEQRDSAMYRCASSPTERDYGYTFGSGTRLTVV.

With regard to this clone: Within the sample, other DNA sequences also encode this same CDR3. The CDR3 nucleotides are TGTGCCAGCAGCGTAGTGTCTAGCGGCTACAATGAGCAGTTCTTC. Translating it yields CASSVVSSGYNEQFF. The chain employs TRBV9 and TRBJ2-1, with TRBD2 matching 7 bases. This CDR3 contains 15 residues. The V gene's germline CDR1 is SGDLS and CDR2 YYNGEE. The V segment lost 0 bases and the J segment 3 bases; nucleotides outside the gene matches: 3.

The chain joins TRBV5-4 to TRBJ2-7; 9 nucleotides agree with TRBD2. Germline V CDR1 and CDR2: SGHNT, YYREEE (reference sequence). There are 15 residues in the CDR3. With 4 bases clipped from V and 0 bases from J, the junction kept 5 bases outside the gene matches. DNA of the CDR3: TGTGCCAGCAGCCGCCTAGCGGGACACTCCTACGAGCAGTACTTC. Encoded protein: CASSRLAGHSYEQYF.